These 30 T cell receptor beta chains were all obtained from the same sample, sequenced in a study of post-analysis software for immune sequencing data. Notes on the study in general: Included in a set of roughly five TRBV segments more frequent in patients than controls were TRBV5-6, TRBV5-1 and TRBV20-1.

No antigens are known for them. cDNA libraries for TCR beta contained unique molecular identifiers. TCRdb passed the PCR reads through MiXCR, listing each CDR3 protein once. The sample carries 740,000 or so distinct CDR3 sequences, about 57% recorded once. Material for sequencing was blood. These receptors were collected from a girl aged 5-17 years with multiple sclerosis.

This clonotype was seen only a few times. This chain connects TRBV6-2 or TRBV6-3 to TRBJ2-3, with D possibly matching TRBD1 (6 bases). In germline, CDR1 is MNHEY, CDR2 SVGEGT. This CDR3 spans 14 amino acids. V was pared by 7 bases and J by 2 bases, with 13 bases between. The CDR3 here is CASNQGRSTDTQYF. For the CDR3, the DNA is TGTGCCAGCAACCAGGGGCGGTCCACAGATACGCAGTATTTT.

The CDR3 DNA follows: TGTGCCAGCAGTGACATTGGGGACCATGAGCAGTTCTTC. Translating gives CASSDIGDHEQFF. The rearrangement uses TRBV12-3 or TRBV12-4 and TRBJ2-1; TRBD1 or TRBD2 may be the D gene (5 bases each). The V and J ends lost 5 bases and 8 bases respectively, with 13 bases between them. This CDR3 spans 13 amino acids.

In this sample, this clonotype turned up a few times. The V and J genes are TRBV7-2 and TRBJ1-2; 8 nucleotides line up with TRBD1. The CDR3 length is 15 residues. Trimming took 3 bases from V and 2 from J; bases not matched to a gene: 5. Per the germline V gene, CDR1 is SGHTA and CDR2 is FQGNSA. The chain's CDR3 is CASSFPGTGNYGYTF. In DNA, the CDR3 is TGTGCCAGCAGCTTCCCCGGGACAGGCAACTATGGCTACACCTTC.

This chain uses TRBV12-3 or TRBV12-4 with TRBJ2-7, with 11 bases fitting TRBD1. CDR3 length: 15 residues. The V segment lost 4 bases and the J segment 10 bases; nucleotides outside the gene matches: 12. The CDR3 loop is CASSWGRGTGGIQYF. The CDR3 nucleotides are TGTGCCAGCAGTTGGGGGAGGGGGACAGGGGGGATCCAGTACTTC.

The V call is TRBV5-1, the J call TRBJ1-4; 12 positions agree with TRBD1. The germline gives CDR1 SGHRS, CDR2 YFSETQ. With 2 bases clipped from V and 8 bases from J, the junction kept 4 bases outside the gene matches. The CDR3 runs to 15 residues. CDR3 sequence reads: CASSLRDRGREKLFF. The CDR3 coding sequence is TGCGCCAGCAGCTTAAGGGACAGGGGGCGAGAAAAACTGTTTTTT.

V usage is TRBV5-1 and J usage is TRBJ2-5; tentatively, D is TRBD2 (5 bases). Per germline, CDR1 SGHRS and CDR2 YFSETQ. CDR3 length: 12 amino acids. Between the trimmed V and J ends, which lost 0 bases and 9 bases, there was a span of 9 bases. The CDR3 loop is CASSLAGVAQYF. CDR3 nucleotide sequence: TGCGCCAGCAGCTTGGCCGGGGTGGCCCAGTACTTC.

The chain has TRBV24-1 and TRBJ2-3; TRBD2 is a possible D gene (5 bases). The length of the CDR3 is 13 residues. CDR1 and CDR2 from the germline V gene are KGHDR and SFDVKD. The V end lost 1 base, the J end lost 8 bases, and 9 bases lay between the germline ends. The CDR3 coding sequence is TGTGCCACCAGTGATTTACTAGGAGTTACGCAGTATTTT. Translated, it gives CATSDLLGVTQYF.

Many counts were recorded for this clonotype. The rearrangement uses TRBV12-3 or TRBV12-4 and TRBJ2-5; D is perhaps TRBD2 (6 bases). Trimming took 3 bases from V and 4 from J, leaving 12 bases between them. This CDR3 region has 14 residues. The CDR3 region is CASSFSGSRETQYF. DNA of the CDR3: TGTGCCAGCAGTTTCTCCGGGAGTAGAGAGACCCAGTACTTC.

This clonotype was detected a few times. The rearrangement links TRBV5-6 to TRBJ1-4; 7 positions agree with TRBD1. The CDR3 totals 15 residues. The germline V gene has CDR1 SGHDT and CDR2 YYEEEE. The trim removed 5 bases at V and 2 bases at J, leaving 6 bases unmatched. The CDR3 region is CASRPRTGTNEKLFF. As DNA, the CDR3 is TGTGCCAGCAGACCGCGGACAGGCACTAATGAAAAACTGTTTTTT.

The sample holds a few counts of this clonotype. The rearrangement joins TRBV7-3 to TRBJ2-1; D is perhaps TRBD2 (5 bases). CDR1 is SGHTA and CDR2 is FQGTGA in the germline V gene. The V end was cut by 3 bases, the J end by 0 bases, with 9 bases between. The CDR3 has 15 amino acids. The CDR3 DNA sequence: TGTGCCAGCAGCTTCAGGAGGAGCTCCTACAATGAGCAGTTCTTC. As protein: CASSFRRSSYNEQFF. Variable domain in full (rest from reference TRBV7-3 and TRBJ2-1): GAGVSQTPSNKVTEKGKYVELRCDPISGHTALYWYRQSLGQGPEFLIYFQGTGAADDSGLPNDRFFAVRPEGSVSTLKIQRTERGDSAVYLCASSFRRSSYNEQFFGPGTRLTVL.

The chain is built from TRBV4-1 and TRBJ2-5; D call uncertain. The CDR3 is made up of 16 amino acids. The germline V gene has CDR1 MGHRA and CDR2 YSYEKL. Trimming took 4 bases from V and 0 from J, leaving 15 bases between them. CDR3 nucleotide sequence: TGCGCCAGCAGCCTAGATGGTGTGGCAGACCAAGAGACCCAGTACTTC. As protein: CASSLDGVADQETQYF.

V usage is TRBV5-1 and J usage is TRBJ2-5, with a weak D call TRBD1 (6 bases). The J call is uncertain, as TRBJ2-7 better fits the DNA end. CDR1 SGHRS and CDR2 YFSETQ come from the germline V gene. This CDR3 spans 15 amino acids. This CDR3 is CASSSSEKGGNEQYF. The CDR3 nucleotides are TGCGCCAGCAGCTCCTCGGAAAAAGGGGGAAACGAGCAGTACTTC.

The chain couples TRBV29-1 to TRBJ1-2, with a possible D match to TRBD1 (6 bases). Between the trimmed V and J ends, which lost 6 bases and 5 bases, there was a span of 16 bases. This CDR3 has 13 residues. Germline loops: CDR1 SQVTM, CDR2 ANQGSEA. As DNA, the CDR3 is TGCAGCGTAGAGACAGAGGGGGGATATGGCTACACCTTC. This codes for CSVETEGGYGYTF. Full variable domain (missing parts from reference TRBV29-1 and TRBJ1-2): SAVISQKPSRDICQRGTSLTIQCQVDSQVTMMFWYRQQPGQSLTLIATANQGSEATYESGFVIDKFPISRPNLTFSTLTVSNMSPEDSSIYLCSVETEGGYGYTFGSGTRLTVV.

This clonotype has ten or more counts. The chain links TRBV7-9 to TRBJ2-1; 7 nucleotides agree with TRBD2. The CDR3 spans 13 residues. J was trimmed by 0 bases and V by 8 bases; bases with no gene match: 1. Germline-derived CDR1 and CDR2 are SEHNR and FQNEAQ (reference sequence). This CDR3 reads CASSGGSYNEQFF. The CDR3 nucleotides are TGTGCCAGCTCGGGGGGCTCCTACAATGAGCAGTTCTTC. Together with reference TRBV7-9 and TRBJ2-1, the CDR3 gives the full variable domain: DTGVSQNPRHKITKRGQNVTFRCDPISEHNRLYWYRQTLGQGPEFLTYFQNEAQLEKSRLLSDRFSAERPKGSFSTLEIQRTEQGDSAMYLCASSGGSYNEQFFGPGTRLTVL.

This chain links TRBV24-1 with TRBJ2-3; 7 nucleotides agree with TRBD1. CDR3 size: 16 residues. J gave up 5 bases and V 4 bases, and 11 bases lay outside the gene matches. Germline V CDR1 and CDR2: KGHDR, SFDVKD. The CDR3 is CATSDPDRASGDTQYF. CDR3 sequence (DNA): TGTGCCACCAGTGACCCCGACAGGGCGTCGGGAGATACGCAGTATTTT.

The V gene is TRBV20-1, the J gene TRBJ2-1; TRBD1 is a possible D gene (5 bases). The CDR3 extends over 15 amino acids. V lost 4 bases to trimming and J lost 5 bases, with 18 bases between them. Germline CDR1 reads DFQATT; CDR2 reads SNEGSKA (reference sequence). The CDR3 sequence is CSAIRADLRNNEQFF. Written as DNA, the CDR3 is TGCAGTGCTATCAGGGCCGACCTCAGGAACAATGAGCAGTTCTTC.

A remark on this clonotype: Since a much larger clone is just one base distant, this may be a read error. J is TRBJ2-1 and V is TRBV9, with D possibly called TRBD1 or TRBD2 (6 bases each). This CDR3 spans 17 amino acids. V was pared by 4 bases and J by 6 bases, with 23 bases between. Germline CDR1 SGDLS, CDR2 YYNGEE. CDR3 loop: CASSTRQSGGLGNEQFF. The CDR3 region has the DNA TGTGCCAGCAGCACACGACAGAGTGGGGGGCTAGGCAATGAGCAGTTCTTC.

The chain is built from TRBV12-3 or TRBV12-4 and TRBJ1-6; a possible D gene is TRBD1 (5 bases). The CDR3 contains 17 residues. Trimming shortened V by 2 bases and J by 10 bases, and 21 bases separated the two germline ends. The CDR3 DNA reads as TGTGCCAGCAGTTTATGGCAGGGAGGGTTAAAATGGTCACCCCTCCACTTT. It encodes CASSLWQGGLKWSPLHF.

The rearrangement links TRBV5-1 to TRBJ2-5; D not certain. The J call may be in error: the DNA end matches TRBJ2-7 better. This CDR3 region has 14 residues. CDR1 is SGHRS and CDR2 is YFSETQ in the germline V gene. The DNA for the CDR3 is TGCGCCAGCAGCTCGACCGGCCTTCTGGACGAGCAGTACTTC. It yields the protein CASSSTGLLDEQYF.

J is TRBJ2-7 and V is TRBV20-1; TRBD2 matches at 16 bases. There are 16 residues in the CDR3. Losses at the gene ends were 8 bases for V and 2 bases for J; bases not matched to a gene: 9. The germline V gene has CDR1 DFQATT and CDR2 SNEGSKA (reference sequence). The CDR3 sequence: CSSTGTSGGAAYEQYF. CDR3 DNA sequence: TGCAGTTCTACCGGGACTAGCGGGGGGGCTGCCTACGAGCAGTACTTC.

The chain is built from TRBV27 and TRBJ2-5; 10 nucleotides line up with TRBD1. The DNA end is a closer match to TRBJ2-7, so the J assignment may be wrong. The CDR3 sequence is 16 residues long. Germline V gene data show CDR1 as MNHEY and CDR2 as SMNVEV (reference sequence). The CDR3 is CASSLSGTGVGVEQYF. CDR3 sequence (DNA): TGTGCCAGCAGTTTATCCGGGACAGGGGTGGGTGTCGAGCAGTACTTC.

The J gene is TRBJ2-5, the V gene TRBV5-1; no reliable D call. Gene TRBJ2-7 matches the end of the DNA better, so the J call may be wrong. The CDR3 has 14 residues. Per the germline V gene, CDR1 is SGHRS and CDR2 is YFSETQ. The CDR3 region has the DNA TGCGCCAGCAGCACTGACCCCGGACGTAGCGAGCAGTACTTC. It encodes CASSTDPGRSEQYF.

The genes are TRBV7-2 and TRBJ2-3; TRBD2 is a possible D gene (6 bases). This CDR3 is built from 16 residues. V dropped 3 bases and J dropped 2 bases, with 15 bases sitting between them. Germline V gene data show CDR1 as SGHTA and CDR2 as FQGNSA. CDR3 nucleotide sequence: TGTGCCAGCAGCTTTCGTCGGGAGCCCTACACAGATACGCAGTATTTT. This encodes CASSFRREPYTDTQYF.

J is TRBJ2-3 and V is TRBV29-1, with D perhaps matching TRBD1 (5 bases). V lost 4 bases and J lost 2, with 10 bases in between. The V gene's germline CDR1 is SQVTM and CDR2 ANQGSEA. There are 13 residues in the CDR3. The CDR3 is CSVARELTDTQYF. The CDR3 DNA reads TGCAGCGTTGCCAGGGAACTCACAGATACGCAGTATTTT.

The CDR3 here is CSATNPAGAPYNEQYF. The CDR3 region has the DNA TGCAGTGCCACAAACCCAGCGGGGGCCCCCTACAATGAGCAGTACTTC. This chain links TRBV20-1 with TRBJ2-1; TRBD2 matches at 8 bases. The last part of the DNA fits TRBJ2-7 better; the J call may be wrong. This CDR3 has 16 amino acids. The germline CDR1 and CDR2 sequences are DFQATT and SNEGSKA (reference sequence).

This clonotype was observed many times. The gene calls are TRBV12-3 or TRBV12-4 and TRBJ1-2, with D unresolved. V shed 5 bases and J shed 0 bases, with 7 bases lying between them. The CDR3 spans 13 residues. This CDR3 is CASSLTANYGYTF. DNA of the CDR3: TGTGCCAGCAGTCTTACAGCTAACTATGGCTACACCTTC.

A note on this clonotype: One junction end does not reproduce the germline sequence, and a read error may be involved. The rearrangement uses TRBV20-1 and TRBJ2-7, with D tentatively TRBD1 or TRBD2 (5 bases each). Germline V gene data show CDR1 as DFQATT and CDR2 as SNEGSKA (reference sequence). The CDR3 consists of 14 residues. This CDR3 is CSARGTFSSYERYF. In DNA form, the CDR3 reads TGCAGTGCTAGGGGGACCTTTAGCTCCTACGAGCGGTACTTC.

J is TRBJ2-7 and V is TRBV10-3; TRBD2 agrees at 8 bases. The CDR3 has 15 amino acids. The trim removed 4 bases at V and 5 bases at J, leaving 10 bases unmatched. Looked up from germline, CDR1 is ENHRY and CDR2 is SYGVKD. The CDR3 sequence: CAISAERGIRNEQYF. The CDR3 coding sequence is TGTGCCATCAGTGCGGAGCGGGGGATAAGGAACGAGCAGTACTTC.

J is TRBJ2-7 and V is TRBV27; D gene uncertain. TRBJ2-5 explains the end of the DNA better; the J call may be wrong. The length of the CDR3 is 15 residues. Germline V CDR1 and CDR2: MNHEY, SMNVEV (reference sequence). CDR3: CASSDIKGRKETQYF. CDR3 sequence (DNA): TGTGCCAGCAGTGATATAAAAGGCAGAAAAGAGACCCAGTACTTC.

V usage is TRBV7-9 and J usage is TRBJ2-1; D unresolved. V gave up 5 bases and J gave up 8 bases, with 10 bases separating them. The CDR3 extends over 12 amino acids. Germline CDR1 and CDR2: SEHNR and FQNEAQ (reference sequence). The CDR3 is CASSDTRDEQFF. The CDR3 DNA reads as TGTGCCAGCAGCGACACACGTGATGAGCAGTTCTTC.